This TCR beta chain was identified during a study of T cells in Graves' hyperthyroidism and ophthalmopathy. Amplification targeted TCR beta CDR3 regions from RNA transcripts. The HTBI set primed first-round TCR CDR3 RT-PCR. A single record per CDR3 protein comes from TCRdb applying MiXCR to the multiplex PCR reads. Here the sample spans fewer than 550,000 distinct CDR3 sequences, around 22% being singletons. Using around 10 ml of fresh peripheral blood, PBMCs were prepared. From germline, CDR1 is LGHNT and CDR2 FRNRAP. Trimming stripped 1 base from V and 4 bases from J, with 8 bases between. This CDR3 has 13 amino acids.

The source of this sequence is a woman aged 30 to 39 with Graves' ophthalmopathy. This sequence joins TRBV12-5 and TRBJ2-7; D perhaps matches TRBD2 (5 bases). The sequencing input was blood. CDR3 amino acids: CASGLGGPYEQYF. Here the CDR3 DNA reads TGTGCTAGTGGTTTGGGCGGGCCGTACGAGCAGTACTTC.